The source of this T cell receptor (beta chain) is a study of blood T cells in healthy people across ages. On the study more broadly: Capture via template switching afforded approximately one barcoded beta molecule per two T cells.

Primers used in a second PCR of about 6 to 11 cycles were a sample-barcoded 5' primer and a J-beta primer mix. Each cDNA molecule was tagged by a template-switch adaptor that had 12 random nucleotides. TCRdb used MiXCR to reprocess the 5' RACE reads, holding one entry per CDR3 protein. The data hold some 670,000 distinct CDR3 sequences, with around 50% observed a single time. Germline CDR1 and CDR2: DFQATT and SNEGSKA (reference sequence). V was cut by 5 bases and J by 4 bases, with 11 bases left in between. The CDR3 extends over 12 amino acids. The chain employs TRBV20-1 and TRBJ1-1, with D tentatively TRBD1 (5 bases). This TCR derives from a woman older than 75 in good health. The sequencing input was blood. The CDR3 DNA reads as TGCAGTGCTGCAGGGTTAGGCACTGAAGCTTTCTTT. Translated, it gives CSAAGLGTEAFF.